This TCR beta chain was recovered during a study of cytotoxic CD8 clonotypes in ibrutinib-treated CLL. Study-wide background: Patient counts were 11 relapsed/refractory, more than 14 treatment-naive and around 17 IGHV unmutated. The sample average was about 260,000 productive templates and tens of thousands of productive rearrangements.

General study results and limits: Having risen at ibrutinib response, clonality had fallen back toward baseline by progression. Sampling times, which were not matched between the groups, differed between sustained-remission patients and progressing patients.

Clones were sequenced by immunoSEQ multiplex PCR, and TCRdb holds only the in-frame ones, with some missing. The repertoire includes just over 35,000 clones, about 70% of them detected once, and around 15% sits in the top ten. The sample holds a few counts of this clone. No antigen is known for it. V lost 4 bases to trimming and J lost 6 bases; unmatched junction nucleotides: 9. The CDR3 is made up of 17 amino acids. CDR1 and CDR2 (germline): SNHLY, FYNNEI. Here the sequenced sample was PBMCs, taken at disease progression, from a patient treated with ibrutinib. V gene TRBV2 combines with J gene TRBJ2-2; 12 positions match TRBD1. This TCR derives from a human donor with chronic lymphocytic leukemia. CDR3 bases: TGTGCCAGCAGTGGTCCCCCGGGACAGGGGGCGGCCGGGGAGCTGTTTTTT. This sequence encodes CASSGPPGQGAAGELFF.